These 28 T cell receptor beta chains were all obtained from the same sample, sequenced in a study of blood T cells in healthy people across ages. PCR was performed a second time for about 6 to 11 cycles using a sample-barcoded 5' primer and a J-beta primer mix. TCRdb re-analysed the 5' RACE reads in MiXCR, keeping a single row per CDR3 protein. The data show approximately 810,000 distinct CDR3 sequences, 29% seen once. Sequenced material: blood. Source of these receptors: a woman older than 75 in good health.

J is TRBJ1-1 and V is TRBV28; D gene unclear. Between the trimmed V and J ends, which lost 6 bases and 6 bases, there was a span of 14 bases. The CDR3 sequence is 13 residues long. Germline V gene sequence: CDR1 MDHEN, CDR2 SYDVKM. CDR3 loop: CASSPILGSEAFF. CDR3 sequence (DNA): TGTGCCAGCAGCCCTATACTAGGGTCTGAAGCTTTCTTT.

The chain recombines TRBV11-2 with TRBJ2-1; D could derive from TRBD1 or TRBD2 (6 bases each). The CDR3 consists of 15 residues. Deletions cut 5 bases from V and 8 bases from J, with 19 bases between. CDR1 and CDR2 (germline): SGHAT, FQNNGV. The CDR3 coding sequence is TGTGCCAGCAGCCCAAGAACTGGGGGGCCGGATGAGCAGTTCTTC. It is translated as CASSPRTGGPDEQFF.

This clonotype occurred many times. The chain links TRBV6-2 or TRBV6-3 to TRBJ2-3; TRBD2 is a possible D gene (5 bases). CDR3 length equals 14 residues. Trimming pared 4 bases from V and 9 bases from J, leaving 17 bases between. Looked up from germline, CDR1 is MNHEY and CDR2 is SVGEGT. CDR3 sequence (DNA): TGTGCCAGCAGTTCGTGGACTGGCAGCGAGACGCAGTATTTT. Encoded protein: CASSSWTGSETQYF.

A few counts support this clonotype. The chain has TRBV29-1 and TRBJ1-1; 9 nucleotides agree with TRBD1. Germline assignment: CDR1 SQVTM and CDR2 ANQGSEA. The junction had 7 bases not matched to a gene; V was cut back by 7 bases and J by 7 bases. The CDR3 is 12 residues long. CDR3 sequence: CSGGTGWVEAFF. The CDR3 nucleotides read TGCAGCGGGGGGACAGGGTGGGTTGAAGCTTTCTTT. The whole variable domain, remainder taken from reference TRBV29-1 and TRBJ1-1, is SAVISQKPSRDICQRGTSLTIQCQVDSQVTMMFWYRQQPGQSLTLIATANQGSEATYESGFVIDKFPISRPNLTFSTLTVSNMSPEDSSIYLCSGGTGWVEAFFGQGTRLTVV.

This chain uses TRBV7-2 with TRBJ2-2, with D hard to call. The germline V gene encodes CDR1 SGHTA and CDR2 FQGNSA. There are 13 residues in the CDR3. Trimming removed 2 bases from V and 3 bases from J, with 4 bases in between. CDR3 region: CASSLRHTGELFF. Written as DNA, the CDR3 is TGTGCCAGCAGCTTAAGGCACACCGGGGAGCTGTTTTTT. The variable domain in full, with the rest retrieved from reference TRBV7-2 and TRBJ2-2, is GAGVSQSPSNKVTEKGKDVELRCDPISGHTALYWYRQSLGQGLEFLIYFQGNSAPDKSGLPSDRFSAERTGGSVSTLTIQRTQQEDSAVYLCASSLRHTGELFFGEGSRLTVL.

About this clonotype itself: With a much larger clone just one base away, this may be a read error. The rearrangement uses TRBV7-2 and TRBJ2-3, with D tentatively TRBD2 (5 bases). CDR1 is SGHTA and CDR2 is FQGNSA in the germline V gene. The CDR3 sequence is 14 residues long. V dropped 1 base and J dropped 5 bases, with 10 bases sitting between them. CDR3 protein: CASSLGLARDTQYF. Written as DNA, the CDR3 is TGTGCCAGCAGCTTAGGGCTAGCTCGAGATACGCAGTATTTT.

This clonotype was seen just once. The gene calls are TRBV18 and TRBJ2-1; 8 bases align to TRBD1. The tail of the sequence fits TRBJ2-7 better, so the J call may be wrong. The germline V gene has CDR1 KGHSH and CDR2 LQKENI. This CDR3 spans 16 amino acids. CDR3 nucleotides: TGTGCCAGCTCAACTAGACAGGGGTCATCCTACAATGAGCAGTACTTC. Amino acids: CASSTRQGSSYNEQYF.

The chain employs TRBV11-2 and TRBJ2-7; D is unresolved. This CDR3 comprises 15 residues. V was cut by 1 base and J by 1 base, with 11 bases left in between. Germline V CDR1 and CDR2: SGHAT, FQNNGV. The CDR3 DNA is TGTGCCAGCAGCTTAGGGGCTGTGAGGTCCTACGAGCAGTACTTC. Protein: CASSLGAVRSYEQYF.

Details on this clonotype: The junction does not match germline at one end; this may be a read error. V is TRBV20-1 and J is TRBJ2-1; 16 bases map to TRBD2. CDR1 and CDR2 from the germline V gene are DFQATT and SNEGSKA (reference sequence). There are 16 residues in the CDR3. Here the CDR3 reads CSAAGTSGGVYNERYF. In DNA form, the CDR3 reads TGCAGTGCTGCCGGGACTAGCGGGGGGGTCTACAATGAGCGGTACTTC.

This clonotype has a handful of counts. The chain carries TRBV5-6 and TRBJ1-2; 7 bases fit TRBD1. In germline, CDR1 is SGHDT, CDR2 YYEEEE. The CDR3 sequence is 17 residues long. After removal of 4 bases from V and 5 bases from J, the junction contained 17 bases not matched to a gene. CDR3 residues: CASSPPTGWYGPYGYTF. CDR3 DNA: TGTGCCAGCAGCCCTCCGACAGGGTGGTATGGGCCGTATGGCTACACCTTC.

This clonotype was found many times. The V call is TRBV7-2, the J call TRBJ2-3, with D hard to call. Trimming took 4 bases from V and 9 from J, leaving 14 bases between them. CDR1 and CDR2 (germline): SGHTA, FQGNSA. The CDR3 extends over 13 amino acids. The CDR3: CASSSSTQNTQYF. DNA of the CDR3: TGTGCCAGCAGCTCCTCTACCCAAAACACGCAGTATTTT. Supplemented by reference TRBV7-2 and TRBJ2-3, the full variable domain reads GAGVSQSPSNKVTEKGKDVELRCDPISGHTALYWYRQSLGQGLEFLIYFQGNSAPDKSGLPSDRFSAERTGGSVSTLTIQRTQQEDSAVYLCASSSSTQNTQYFGPGTRLTVL.

About this clonotype itself: This may arise from a read error, as a much more abundant clone is one base away. This chain uses TRBV20-1 with TRBJ2-1; TRBD2 matches 8 bases. This CDR3 spans 15 amino acids. V lost 0 bases, J lost 13 bases, and 14 bases stayed unmatched. Germline V lookup: CDR1 DFQATT, CDR2 SNEGSKA (reference sequence). DNA of the CDR3: TGCAGTGCTAGAGAAGGAACTAGCGGCCAAGAGACCCAGTTCTTC. Translation gives CSAREGTSGQETQFF.

At least ten counts were recorded for this clonotype. The rearrangement joins TRBV11-2 to TRBJ1-2, with a tentative D call TRBD1 (5 bases). Germline V gene lookup returns CDR1 SGHAT and CDR2 FQNNGV. The CDR3 spans 14 residues. V shed 4 bases and J shed 1 base, with 10 bases lying between them. DNA for the CDR3: TGTGCCAGCAGCTGGGGGGGGAGTAACTATGGCTACACCTTC. Amino acids: CASSWGGSNYGYTF.

This clonotype was found a few times. The junction differs from germline at one of its ends, possibly a read error. V and J are TRBV9 and TRBJ2-3; D remains ambiguous. The CDR3 has 14 amino acids. The germline V gene has CDR1 SGDLS and CDR2 YYNGEE. CDR3 residues: CASSVGRLTDAQYF. In nucleotides, the CDR3 is TGTGCCAGCAGCGTAGGTCGCCTCACAGATGCGCAGTATTTT.

The sample holds many counts of this clonotype. The CDR3 spells CASSEYKYGGYGYTF. In nucleotides, the CDR3 is TGTGCCAGCAGTGAATATAAGTATGGAGGCTATGGCTACACCTTC. This chain uses TRBV25-1 with TRBJ1-2; no reliable D call. There are 15 residues in the CDR3. V shed 0 bases and J shed 4 bases, with 12 bases lying between them. Germline V gene sequence: CDR1 MGHDK, CDR2 SYGVNS.

This clonotype was picked up many times. The chain joins TRBV4-1 to TRBJ2-7, with a weak D call TRBD2 (5 bases). The germline V gene has CDR1 MGHRA and CDR2 YSYEKL. The ends were cut back, 1 base at V and 6 bases at J, with 19 bases in the middle. The CDR3 sequence is 16 residues long. The DNA of the CDR3 is TGCGCCAGCAGCCAAGGGGGTAACCCGGGGAGAGCCGAGCAGTACTTC. Amino acid sequence: CASSQGGNPGRAEQYF.

In this sample, this clonotype turned up many times. The chain couples TRBV12-3 or TRBV12-4 to TRBJ2-3; D remains ambiguous. Trimming stripped 3 bases from V and 2 bases from J, with 6 bases between. The CDR3 extends over 13 amino acids. CDR3 region: CASSLVFTDTQYF. The CDR3 DNA sequence: TGTGCCAGCAGTTTGGTATTCACAGATACGCAGTATTTT.

There are many counts of this clonotype. The chain joins TRBV6-1 to TRBJ1-2; D ambiguous. Germline CDR1 and CDR2: MNHNS and SASEGT. V lost 1 base, J lost 6 bases, and 6 bases lay in between. This CDR3 comprises 12 residues. For the CDR3, the DNA is TGTGCCAGCAGTGAAGTAGGTGATGGCTACACCTTC. Translating it yields CASSEVGDGYTF.

This clonotype was seen at least ten times. This chain links TRBV6-2 or TRBV6-3 with TRBJ2-7; 8 bases are a match to TRBD2. CDR3 length: 14 residues. The germline V gene encodes CDR1 MNHEY and CDR2 SVGEGT. Trimming removed 10 bases from V and 0 bases from J; junction bases left unmatched: 8. Written as DNA, the CDR3 is TGTGCCACCGTATCAGCGGGGGACTCCTACGAGCAGTACTTC. It yields the protein CATVSAGDSYEQYF.

This chain uses TRBV20-1 with TRBJ1-6; 8 bases line up with TRBD1. The J segment lost 10 bases and the V segment lost 1 base, leaving 6 bases of the junction unmatched. This CDR3 has 14 amino acids. Germline-derived CDR1 and CDR2 are DFQATT and SNEGSKA (reference sequence). Written as DNA, the CDR3 is TGCAGTGCTAGAGCCGGGACAGGAGGCTCACCCCTCCACTTT. It yields the protein CSARAGTGGSPLHF.

A note on this clonotype: This may arise from a read error, as a much more abundant clone is one base away. The V gene is TRBV7-9, the J gene TRBJ1-2; possibly TRBD1 for D (5 bases). This CDR3 region has 15 residues. CDR1 and CDR2 (germline): SEHNR, FQNEAQ (reference sequence). This chain's CDR3 is CAGSLGTGRGYGYTF. The CDR3 nucleotides read TGTGCCGGCAGCTTAGGAACAGGTCGGGGCTATGGCTACACCTTC.

Remarks on this clonotype: A clone one base away is much larger, so this may be a read error. This chain joins TRBV4-2 and TRBJ2-7; D is unresolved. The CDR3 runs 18 residues. Deletions cut 3 bases from V and 7 bases from J, with 28 bases between. From germline, CDR1 is LGHNA and CDR2 YNFKEQ. CDR3 in DNA: TGTGCCAGCAGCCAGGCCCTTTTTGAGACGTCTTTCCTCAATGAGCAGTACTTC. Its protein is CASSQALFETSFLNEQYF.

The rearrangement joins TRBV12-3 or TRBV12-4 to TRBJ1-1; D gene ambiguous. The V end was cut by 2 bases, the J end by 4 bases, with 8 bases between. This CDR3 comprises 13 residues. The CDR3 coding sequence is TGTGCCAGCAGTTTATTATTCGGCACTGAAGCTTTCTTT. Translating gives CASSLLFGTEAFF.

Many counts were recorded for this clonotype. The rearrangement joins TRBV30 to TRBJ1-2; D may be TRBD1 (5 bases). Germline CDR1 and CDR2: GTSNPN and SVGIG (reference sequence). V lost 4 bases and J lost 5, with 11 bases in between. The CDR3 totals 12 residues. The CDR3: CAWTGSRYGYTF. CDR3 sequence (DNA): TGTGCCTGGACAGGGTCACGGTATGGCTACACCTTC. Full variable domain (rest looked up from reference TRBV30 and TRBJ1-2): SQTIHQWPATLVQPVGSPLSLECTVEGTSNPNLYWYRQAAGRGLQLLFYSVGIGQISSEVPQNLSASRPQDRQFILSSKKLLLSDSGFYLCAWTGSRYGYTFGSGTRLTVV.

This clonotype was picked up many times. The gene calls are TRBV7-9 and TRBJ1-4; D is unclear. The CDR3 spans 16 residues. Trimming pared 3 bases from V and 3 bases from J, leaving 14 bases between. Germline-derived CDR1 and CDR2 are SEHNR and FQNEAQ (reference sequence). CDR3 loop: CASSFRESVANEKLFF. CDR3 sequence (DNA): TGTGCCAGCAGCTTTAGGGAGAGCGTGGCTAATGAAAAACTGTTTTTT.

Worth noting for this clonotype: Just one base apart from a much larger clone, this may be a read error. The V and J genes are TRBV3-1 and TRBJ1-2; D unresolved. Germline V gene sequence: CDR1 LGHDT, CDR2 YNNKEL (reference sequence). The CDR3 has 15 residues. Between the trimmed V and J ends, which lost 0 bases and 0 bases, there was a span of 8 bases. This CDR3 is CASSQDSPANYGYTF. For the CDR3, the DNA is TGTGCCAGCAGCCAAGATAGTCCAGCTAACTATGGCTACACCTTC.

As to this clonotype: This may come from a read error, since a much larger clone is one base off. The J gene is TRBJ2-1, the V gene TRBV20-1; 8 bases align to TRBD1. The CDR3 spans 13 residues. The germline V gene encodes CDR1 DFQATT and CDR2 SNEGSKA (reference sequence). V gave up 4 bases and J gave up 10 bases; unmatched junction bases: 9. The CDR3 region is CSATHPTGDEQFF. CDR3 DNA: TGCAGTGCTACACACCCGACAGGGGACGAGCAGTTCTTC.

Comment on this clonotype: Possible read error: a much larger clone is one base away. The rearrangement joins TRBV6-4 to TRBJ1-2; the match to TRBD1 covers 9 bases. J gave up 5 bases and V 4 bases, and 11 bases lay outside the gene matches. Germline lookup yields CDR1 MRHNA and CDR2 SNTAGT. The CDR3 runs 16 residues. CDR3 DNA: TGTGCCAGCAGTGGCCATCTACAGGGGGCTCGGTATGGCTACACCTTC. This sequence encodes CASSGHLQGARYGYTF.